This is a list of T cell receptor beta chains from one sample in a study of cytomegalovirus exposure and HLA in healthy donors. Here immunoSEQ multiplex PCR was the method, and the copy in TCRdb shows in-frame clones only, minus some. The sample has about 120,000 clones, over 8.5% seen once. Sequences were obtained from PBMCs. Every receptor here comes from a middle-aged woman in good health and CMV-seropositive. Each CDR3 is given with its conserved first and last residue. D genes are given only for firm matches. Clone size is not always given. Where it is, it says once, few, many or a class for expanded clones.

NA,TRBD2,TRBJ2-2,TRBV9,CASSVGLAVDTGELFF,TGTGCCAGCAGCGTAGGACTAGCGGTGGACACCGGGGAGCTGTTTTTT
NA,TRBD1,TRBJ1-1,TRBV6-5,CASRTGRSTEAFF,TGTGCCAGCAGGACAGGGAGGAGTACTGAAGCTTTCTTT
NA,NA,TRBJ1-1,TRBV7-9,CASRSDRNTEAFF,TGTGCCAGCAGGTCGGACAGAAACACTGAAGCTTTCTTT
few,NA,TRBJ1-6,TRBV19,CAGSSLNSPLHF,TGTGCCGGCAGTTCCCTTAATTCACCCCTCCACTTT
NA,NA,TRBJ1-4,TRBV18,CASSDTGREKLFF,TGTGCCAGCTCAGATACCGGGAGGGAAAAACTGTTTTTT
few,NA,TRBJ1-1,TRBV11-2,CASSSEATGFF,TGTGCCAGCAGCTCCGAGGCAACCGGCTTCTTT
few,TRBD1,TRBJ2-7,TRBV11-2,CASGPDRGFKQYF,TGTGCCAGCGGCCCAGACAGGGGCTTTAAGCAGTACTTC
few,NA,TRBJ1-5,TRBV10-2,CASSGRETDQPQHF,TGCGCCAGCAGTGGGAGGGAAACAGATCAGCCCCAGCATTTT
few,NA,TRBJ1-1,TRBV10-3,CAISAGGYTEAFF,TGTGCCATCAGTGCGGGGGGATACACTGAAGCTTTCTTT
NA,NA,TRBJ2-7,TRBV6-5,CASSYSPGFNEQYF,TGTGCCAGCAGTTACTCTCCCGGGTTTAACGAGCAGTACTTC
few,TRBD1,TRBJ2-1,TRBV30,CAWRGDRLGSSSYNEQFF,TGTGCCTGGAGGGGGGACAGGTTAGGCTCCAGCTCCTACAATGAGCAGTTCTTC
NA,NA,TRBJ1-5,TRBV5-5,CASSLLGTYSNQPQHF,TGTGCCAGCAGCTTACTAGGAACTTATAGCAATCAGCCCCAGCATTTT
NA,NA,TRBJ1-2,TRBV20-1,CSAMGAHGYTF,TGCAGTGCTATGGGGGCGCATGGCTACACCTTC
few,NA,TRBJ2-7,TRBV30,CAWSVSGEQYF,TGTGCCTGGAGTGTATCGGGCGAGCAGTACTTC
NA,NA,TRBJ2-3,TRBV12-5,CASGLVLQVLLNTQYF,TGTGCTAGTGGTTTGGTACTACAGGTCTTATTGAATACGCAGTATTTT
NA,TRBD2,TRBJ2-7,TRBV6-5,CASSYSGGPTYEQYF,TGTGCCAGCAGTTACAGCGGGGGCCCTACCTACGAGCAGTACTTC
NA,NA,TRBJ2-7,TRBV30,CAWSTGLSDYEQYF,TGTGCCTGGAGTACGGGACTTAGCGACTACGAGCAGTACTTC
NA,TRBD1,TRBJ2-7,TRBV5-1,CASSQTGGATNQYF,TGCGCCAGCAGCCAGACAGGGGGGGCTACGAATCAGTACTTC
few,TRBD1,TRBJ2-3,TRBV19,CAISAGTGGTDTQYF,TGTGCCATCTCAGCCGGGACAGGGGGCACAGATACGCAGTATTTT
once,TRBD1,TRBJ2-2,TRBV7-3,CASSLSGTGQTGELFF,TGTGCCAGCAGCTTAAGCGGGACAGGGCAAACCGGGGAGCTGTTTTTT
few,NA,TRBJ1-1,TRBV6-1,CASSRDRWNTEAFF,TGTGCCAGCAGTAGAGACAGGTGGAACACTGAAGCTTTCTTT
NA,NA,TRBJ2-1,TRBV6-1,CASSEGSSNSYNEQFF,TGTGCCAGCAGTGAAGGGAGCAGCAACTCCTACAATGAGCAGTTCTTC
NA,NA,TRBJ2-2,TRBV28,CASSFYGANTGELFF,TGTGCCAGCAGTTTTTACGGAGCGAACACCGGGGAGCTGTTTTTT
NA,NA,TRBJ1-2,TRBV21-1,CASSNCHRGNGYTF,TGTGCCAGCAGCAATTGCCACAGGGGGAATGGCTACACCTTC
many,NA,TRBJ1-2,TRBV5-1,CASSLDGGGYTF,TGCGCCAGCAGCTTGGATGGGGGGGGCTACACCTTC
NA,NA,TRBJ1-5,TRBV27,CASSLSEYSNQPQHF,TGTGCCAGCAGTTTATCGGAGTATAGCAATCAGCCCCAGCATTTT
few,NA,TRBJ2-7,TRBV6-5,CASSRTASTFYEQYF,TGTGCCAGCAGCCGGACAGCCTCGACGTTCTACGAGCAGTACTTC
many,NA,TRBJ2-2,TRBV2,CASSRTQFIVGELFF,TGTGCCAGCAGTAGGACACAGTTTATCGTCGGGGAGCTGTTTTTT
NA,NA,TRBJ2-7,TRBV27,CASSWTRGDYEQYF,TGTGCCAGCAGTTGGACCCGCGGGGACTACGAGCAGTACTTC
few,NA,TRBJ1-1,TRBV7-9,CASSLGGLGPGQGEAFF,TGTGCCAGCAGCTTAGGGGGGCTCGGCCCGGGGCAGGGTGAAGCTTTCTTT
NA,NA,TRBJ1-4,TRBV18,CASSLQGLPGYNEKLFF,TGTGCCAGCTCATTACAGGGCCTACCGGGGTATAATGAAAAACTGTTTTTT
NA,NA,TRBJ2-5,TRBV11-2,CASSLERGTGMEEYF,TGTGCCAGCAGCCTAGAACGGGGAACAGGGATGGAGGAGTACTTC
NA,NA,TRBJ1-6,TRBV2,CASSSRGGGNSPLHF,TGTGCCAGCAGTAGCCGCGGGGGAGGGAATTCACCCCTCCACTTT
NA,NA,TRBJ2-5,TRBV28,CASSLVPPQGETQYF,TGTGCCAGCAGTTTAGTCCCCCCACAGGGCGAGACCCAGTACTTC
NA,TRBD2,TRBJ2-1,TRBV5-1,CASSLGLAGGPNEQFF,TGCGCCAGCAGCTTGGGACTAGCGGGGGGGCCCAATGAGCAGTTCTTC
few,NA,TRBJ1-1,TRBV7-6,CASSLTGNTEAFF,TGTGCCAGCAGCTTGACGGGAAACACTGAAGCTTTCTTT
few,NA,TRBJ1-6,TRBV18,CASSPPNENSPLHF,TGTGCCAGCTCACCACCAAACGAGAATTCACCCCTCCACTTT
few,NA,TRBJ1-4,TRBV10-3,CAIRAGNEKLFF,TGTGCCATCAGGGCAGGAAATGAAAAACTGTTTTTT
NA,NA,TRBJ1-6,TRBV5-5,CASSLAGQKNSPLHF,TGTGCCAGCAGCTTGGCCGGACAGAAGAATTCACCCCTCCACTTT
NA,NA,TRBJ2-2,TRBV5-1,CASSLGRQLNTGELFF,TGCGCCAGCAGCTTGGGACGACAGTTGAACACCGGGGAGCTGTTTTTT
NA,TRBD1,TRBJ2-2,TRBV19,CASLTGAQSNTGELFF,TGTGCCAGTTTAACAGGGGCCCAAAGCAACACCGGGGAGCTGTTTTTT
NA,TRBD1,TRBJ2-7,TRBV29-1,CSVGQGAYEQYF,TGCAGCGTTGGACAGGGGGCCTACGAGCAGTACTTC
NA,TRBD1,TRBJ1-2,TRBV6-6,CASRNRGRYYGYTF,TGTGCCAGCAGGAACAGGGGCCGCTACTATGGCTACACCTTC
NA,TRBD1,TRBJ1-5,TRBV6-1,CATTVLTGSNQPQHF,TGTGCCACCACGGTGCTGACAGGGAGCAATCAGCCCCAGCATTTT
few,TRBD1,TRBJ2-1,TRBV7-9,CASSSGGARGEQFF,TGTGCCAGCAGCTCAGGGGGCGCACGGGGTGAGCAGTTCTTC
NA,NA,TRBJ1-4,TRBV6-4,CASSEIGGVNEKLFF,TGTGCCAGCAGTGAGATAGGGGGAGTTAATGAAAAACTGTTTTTT
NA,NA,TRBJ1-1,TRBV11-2,CASSSGTEGYYVRMAFF,TGTGCCAGCAGTAGCGGCACAGAAGGGTATTACGTTCGTATGGCTTTCTTT
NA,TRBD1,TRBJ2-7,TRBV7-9,CASSLVGQTTYEQYF,TGTGCCAGCAGCTTAGTGGGACAGACTACCTACGAGCAGTACTTC
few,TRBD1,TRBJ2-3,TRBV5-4,CASSPLGTGRKDTQYF,TGTGCCAGCAGCCCCCTGGGGACAGGGAGAAAAGATACGCAGTATTTT
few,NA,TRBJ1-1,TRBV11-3,CASSRGDTEAFF,TGTGCCAGCAGCCGGGGGGACACTGAAGCTTTCTTT
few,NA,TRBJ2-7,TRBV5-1,CASSLRDTSYEQYF,TGCGCCAGCAGCTTGCGGGACACATCCTACGAGCAGTACTTC
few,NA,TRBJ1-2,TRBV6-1,CASSRGAYGYTF,TGTGCCAGCAGCAGGGGAGCCTATGGCTACACCTTC
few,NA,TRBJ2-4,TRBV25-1,CASSESAGGGQAKNIQYF,TGTGCCAGCAGTGAATCCGCAGGGGGAGGACAGGCCAAAAACATTCAGTACTTC
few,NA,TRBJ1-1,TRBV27,CASSLSVQLTEAFF,TGTGCCAGCAGTTTATCGGTCCAGTTGACTGAAGCTTTCTTT
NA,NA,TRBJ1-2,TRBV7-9,CASSLLTGHYGYTF,TGTGCCAGCAGCTTATTGACAGGTCACTATGGCTACACCTTC
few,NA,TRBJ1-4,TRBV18,CASSSVPRGEKLFF,TGTGCCAGCTCCTCCGTCCCCCGGGGGGAAAAACTGTTTTTT
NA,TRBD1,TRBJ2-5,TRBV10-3,CAISESPGGYETQYF,TGTGCCATCAGTGAGTCCCCAGGGGGCTATGAGACCCAGTACTTC
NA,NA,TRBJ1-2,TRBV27,CASSSGGNYGYTF,TGTGCCAGCAGTTCCGGGGGGAACTATGGCTACACCTTC